This entry lists 5 T cell receptor beta chains sequenced from one sample in a study of cytomegalovirus exposure and HLA in healthy donors. Primers included in the PCR were 60 Vbeta and 13 Jbeta primers. Produced via immunoSEQ multiplex PCR; TCRdb's table is partial and in-frame only. The sample shows 150,000 to 250,000 clones, around 79% of them seen only once. What was sequenced was PBMCs. These receptors all come from a girl between 10 and 17 years old in good health and CMV-seropositive.

This clone has a single count. The rearrangement links TRBV7-8 to TRBJ1-5; 8 positions agree with TRBD1. CDR3 size: 15 residues. V was clipped by 1 base and J by 5 bases; unmatched bases: 4. Germline V gives CDR1 SGHVS, CDR2 FQNEAQ. In DNA, the CDR3 is TGTGCCAGCAGCTTAGGGGGACAGGCCTATCAGCCCCAGCATTTT. This encodes CASSLGGQAYQPQHF.

The chain links TRBV10-3 to TRBJ1-3; 9 nucleotides line up with TRBD1. Looked up from germline, CDR1 is ENHRY and CDR2 is SYGVKD. Trimming took 7 bases from V and 4 from J; bases not matched to a gene: 5. The CDR3 covers 14 residues. Written as DNA, the CDR3 is TGTGCCATCACCAAGGGACAGGGAGGAAACACCATATATTTT. The encoded protein is CAITKGQGGNTIYF.

This clone was seen just once. The rearrangement links TRBV5-4 to TRBJ2-5, with TRBD2 identical over 8 bases. This CDR3 spans 16 amino acids. In germline, CDR1 is SGHNT, CDR2 YYREEE (reference sequence). V lost 4 bases and J lost 1; bases outside the gene matches: 9. CDR3 DNA: TGTGCCAGCAGCGTGGGATTAGCGGGGCCCCAAGAGACCCAGTACTTC. Residues: CASSVGLAGPQETQYF.

This clone occurred once. The chain has TRBV2 and TRBJ2-7; the match to TRBD1 covers 8 bases. Losses at the gene ends were 6 bases for V and 6 bases for J; bases not matched to a gene: 13. CDR3 length equals 15 residues. CDR1 is SNHLY and CDR2 is FYNNEI in the germline V gene. In DNA, the CDR3 is TGTGCCAGCAGCGGGGCGGGGACAGGAGGGTTCGAGCAGTACTTC. This gives the protein CASSGAGTGGFEQYF. The variable domain in full, with the rest retrieved from reference TRBV2 and TRBJ2-7, is EPEVTQTPSHQVTQMGQEVILRCVPISNHLYFYWYRQILGQKVEFLVSFYNNEISEKSEIFDDQFSVERPDGSNFTLKIRSTKLEDSAMYFCASSGAGTGGFEQYFGPGTRLTVT.

The rearrangement uses TRBV9 and TRBJ2-3, with D tentatively TRBD2 (5 bases). The germline V gene has CDR1 SGDLS and CDR2 YYNGEE. V lost 3 bases and J 2 bases, leaving 13 bases between the germline ends. The CDR3 loop spans 15 amino acids. This CDR3 reads CASSERTGITDTQYF. DNA for the CDR3: TGTGCCAGCAGCGAAAGGACGGGGATCACAGATACGCAGTATTTT.